The 22 T cell receptor beta chains in this list originate from one sample, sequenced in a study of blood T cells in healthy people across ages. Using a J-beta primer mix together with a sample-barcoded 5' primer, a second PCR was run for roughly 6 to 11 cycles. TCRdb itself ran the 5' RACE reads through MiXCR, one entry per CDR3 protein. The repertoire holds approximately 670,000 distinct CDR3 sequences, with around 43% as singletons. The sample comprised blood. All receptors come from a man older than 75 in good health.

The V and J genes are TRBV6-2 or TRBV6-3 and TRBJ2-5, with TRBD1 as a possible D gene (6 bases). V was pared by 2 bases and J by 2 bases, with 12 bases between. CDR3 length: 15 amino acids. In germline, CDR1 is MNHEY, CDR2 SVGEGT. CDR3 protein: CASSYVGGRQETQYF. As DNA, the CDR3 is TGTGCCAGCAGTTACGTAGGGGGTCGACAAGAGACCCAGTACTTC.

This clonotype was observed a few times. The genes are TRBV20-1 and TRBJ1-1, with unresolved D. Germline CDR1 reads DFQATT; CDR2 reads SNEGSKA (reference sequence). V lost 7 bases and J lost 4, with 10 bases in between. The CDR3 runs 11 residues. The CDR3 protein is CSVNSGTEAFF. The CDR3 DNA sequence: TGCAGTGTCAACAGTGGCACTGAAGCTTTCTTT.

The V gene is TRBV10-3, the J gene TRBJ2-3; D might be TRBD1 or TRBD2, each matching 6 bases. The germline CDR1 and CDR2 sequences are ENHRY and SYGVKD. V was cut by 6 bases and J by 2 bases, with 12 bases left in between. This CDR3 is built from 14 residues. The DNA for the CDR3 is TGTGCCATCAGCGAGAGGGGGGCCACAGATACGCAGTATTTT. It is translated as CAISERGATDTQYF.

The gene calls are TRBV10-3 and TRBJ1-5, with 9 nucleotides matching TRBD1. Germline CDR1 ENHRY, CDR2 SYGVKD. The CDR3 length is 14 residues. The V gene end was trimmed by 7 bases and the J gene end by 4 bases; junction bases not matched to a gene: 5. CDR3 amino acids: CAIKGTGTNQPQHF. For the CDR3, the DNA is TGTGCCATCAAGGGGACAGGGACGAATCAGCCCCAGCATTTT.

This chain joins TRBV28 and TRBJ2-1, with D uncertain. CDR3 size: 14 residues. Looked up from germline, CDR1 is MDHEN and CDR2 is SYDVKM. V was clipped by 5 bases and J by 4 bases, with 12 bases between them. The CDR3: CASSILGPYNEQFF. The DNA of the CDR3 is TGTGCCAGCAGTATCCTAGGGCCGTACAATGAGCAGTTCTTC. Filled out from reference TRBV28 and TRBJ2-1, the complete variable domain reads DVKVTQSSRYLVKRTGEKVFLECVQDMDHENMFWYRQDPGLGLRLIYFSYDVKMKEKGDIPEGYSVSREKKERFSLILESASTNQTSMYLCASSILGPYNEQFFGPGTRLTVL.

The chain combines TRBV7-2 with TRBJ2-7; 8 nucleotides line up with TRBD1. The J segment lost 2 bases and the V segment lost 1 base, leaving 7 bases of the junction unmatched. Germline assignment: CDR1 SGHTA and CDR2 FQGNSA. This CDR3 is built from 16 residues. The CDR3 sequence: CASSLGAGGAAYEQYF. DNA for the CDR3: TGTGCCAGCAGCTTAGGCGCAGGGGGCGCGGCCTACGAGCAGTACTTC.

The rearrangement links TRBV7-2 to TRBJ2-1; the match to TRBD2 covers 8 bases. Germline V gene lookup returns CDR1 SGHTA and CDR2 FQGNSA. The CDR3 has 16 residues. Losses at the gene ends were 0 bases for V and 8 bases for J; bases not matched to a gene: 9. CDR3 DNA sequence: TGTGCCAGCAGCTTAGCGCCTAGCGGGTTCGGCGATGAGCAGTTCTTC. It codes for CASSLAPSGFGDEQFF.

The rearrangement uses TRBV5-1 and TRBJ1-6; D is possibly TRBD1 (5 bases). Trimming shortened V by 8 bases and J by 5 bases, and 26 bases separated the two germline ends. The CDR3 is 18 residues long. Per the germline V gene, CDR1 is SGHRS and CDR2 is YFSETQ. CDR3 in amino acids: CASKPAEGLYNDNSPLHF. In DNA form, the CDR3 reads TGCGCCAGTAAACCCGCGGAGGGACTTTACAACGATAATTCACCCCTCCACTTT. Variable domain in full (rest from reference TRBV5-1 and TRBJ1-6): KAGVTQTPRYLIKTRGQQVTLSCSPISGHRSVSWYQQTPGQGLQFLFEYFSETQRNKGNFPGRFSGRQFSNSRSEMNVSTLELGDSALYLCASKPAEGLYNDNSPLHFGNGTRLTVT.

The chain carries TRBV21-1 and TRBJ2-7; the table assigns TRBD1, which was not confirmed against the DNA. TRBV21-1 is noted as a pseudogene. The CDR3 has 14 residues. The CDR3 DNA is TGTGCCAGCACCTCCGGGACCGGAGCCTACGAGCAGTACTTC. Translating it yields CASTSGTGAYEQYF.

In its sample, this clonotype was seen many times. The V gene is TRBV29-1, the J gene TRBJ2-3, with 10 bases that match TRBD1. The CDR3 sequence is 13 residues long. V lost 7 bases, J lost 4 bases, and 5 bases stayed unmatched. Germline CDR1 SQVTM, CDR2 ANQGSEA. The CDR3, as DNA: TGCAGCGAAGACAGGGGGCTGGCAGATACGCAGTATTTT. The encoded protein is CSEDRGLADTQYF.

The table lists this clonotype with many counts. The chain is built from TRBV12-3 or TRBV12-4 and TRBJ2-5; 8 nucleotides line up with TRBD2. This CDR3 has 17 amino acids. Trimming cost V 3 bases and J 1 base; bases outside gene matches: 10. The DNA for the CDR3 is TGTGCCAGCAGTTTGAGGCGGGGGGAATTAATCCAAGAGACCCAGTACTTC. Its protein product is CASSLRRGELIQETQYF.

V usage is TRBV28 and J usage is TRBJ2-5; D is perhaps TRBD2 (6 bases). Germline values: CDR1 MDHEN, CDR2 SYDVKM. The CDR3 runs to 14 residues. Trimming left V 5 bases short and J 7 bases short, with 17 bases between. CDR3 amino acids: CASSPPGLQGTQYF. The DNA for the CDR3 is TGTGCCAGCAGTCCACCGGGACTTCAGGGGACCCAGTACTTC.

This clonotype was recorded a few times. The genes are TRBV7-2 and TRBJ1-2; the D is unclear. Trimming removed 1 base at V and 10 bases at J, with 16 bases between. CDR3 length equals 14 residues. From germline, CDR1 is SGHTA and CDR2 FQGNSA. The CDR3 is CASSLGGPPRNYTF. The CDR3 coding sequence is TGTGCCAGCAGCTTAGGCGGGCCGCCCCGAAACTACACCTTC. Together with reference TRBV7-2 and TRBJ1-2, the CDR3 gives the full variable domain: GAGVSQSPSNKVTEKGKDVELRCDPISGHTALYWYRQSLGQGLEFLIYFQGNSAPDKSGLPSDRFSAERTGGSVSTLTIQRTQQEDSAVYLCASSLGGPPRNYTFGSGTRLTVV.

Of note for this clonotype: An end of the junction does not agree with germline; a read error may underlie this. This chain connects TRBV28 to TRBJ2-7, with a weak D call TRBD1 (5 bases). This CDR3 contains 14 residues. CDR1 MDHEN and CDR2 SYDVKM come from the germline V gene. The CDR3 sequence: CTSRKTGSPYEQYF. The CDR3 region has the DNA TGTACCAGCAGAAAAACAGGTTCCCCCTACGAGCAGTACTTC.

This clonotype turned up a few times. The V call is TRBV12-3 or TRBV12-4, the J call TRBJ1-5, with D hard to call. The CDR3 length is 13 residues. The germline V and J ends were trimmed by 3 bases and 5 bases, with 8 bases remaining between them. The CDR3 spells CASSFRADQPQHF. The CDR3, as DNA: TGTGCCAGCAGTTTTCGGGCAGATCAGCCCCAGCATTTT.

Of note for this clonotype: A much larger clone differs by one base, so this may be a read error. V and J are TRBV4-1 and TRBJ2-1; D not certain. The last part of the DNA fits TRBJ2-7 better; the J call may be wrong. Looked up from germline, CDR1 is MGHRA and CDR2 is YSYEKL. There are 17 residues in the CDR3. CDR3 DNA: TGCGCCAGCAGCCAAGAATTAACCGGGTACTCCTACAATGAGCAGTACTTC. Translation: CASSQELTGYSYNEQYF.

The chain has TRBV12-5 and TRBJ2-2; weak D call: TRBD2 (7 bases). The V gene's germline CDR1 is LGHNT and CDR2 FRNRAP. The CDR3 sequence is 18 residues long. V was clipped by 6 bases and J by 5 bases, with 25 bases between them. The CDR3 spells CASGVTRGGQERTGELFF. The CDR3, as DNA: TGTGCTAGTGGAGTAACGAGGGGGGGCCAAGAGAGGACCGGGGAGCTGTTTTTT.

This clonotype has a handful of counts. The chain combines TRBV7-2 with TRBJ1-6; 7 positions match TRBD1. The CDR3 is 15 residues long. V lost 5 bases, J lost 6 bases, and 7 bases stayed unmatched. Germline CDR1 is SGHTA and CDR2 is FQGNSA. The chain's CDR3 is CASSQGGALNSPLHF. The CDR3 DNA reads TGTGCCAGCAGCCAGGGGGGCGCCCTTAATTCACCCCTCCACTTT.

This clonotype has more than one count but fewer than ten. The chain couples TRBV5-1 to TRBJ2-6; D might be TRBD1 (5 bases). With 4 bases removed from V and 3 bases from J, the gap between germline ends came to 8 bases. The CDR3 totals 14 residues. Germline-derived CDR1 and CDR2 are SGHRS and YFSETQ. The CDR3 DNA is TGCGCCAGCAGCGGGGCTGGTGGGGCCAACGTCCTGACTTTC. The encoded protein is CASSGAGGANVLTF.

This chain links TRBV6-2 or TRBV6-3 with TRBJ2-1, with 8 bases fitting TRBD1. Trimming at V came to 9 bases and at J to 11 bases, leaving 9 bases not matched to a gene. CDR3 length: 12 residues. Germline V gene lookup returns CDR1 MNHEY and CDR2 SVGEGT. The CDR3 nucleotides are TGTGCCAGTAGTAGGGGGACAGGACAGCAGTTCTTC. It yields the protein CASSRGTGQQFF.

This clonotype was found a few times. The J gene is TRBJ2-3, the V gene TRBV29-1; tentatively, D is TRBD1 (6 bases). Germline lookup yields CDR1 SQVTM and CDR2 ANQGSEA. Deletions cut 1 base from V and 3 bases from J, with 8 bases between. The length of the CDR3 is 13 residues. CDR3 sequence reads: CSVEGGRTDTQYF. The CDR3 DNA reads TGCAGCGTTGAAGGGGGGCGTACAGATACGCAGTATTTT.

This clonotype was detected a few times. J is TRBJ2-7 and V is TRBV3-1; D gene unclear. The germline V gene encodes CDR1 LGHDT and CDR2 YNNKEL (reference sequence). This CDR3 is built from 14 residues. V was pared by 0 bases and J by 3 bases, with 9 bases between. CDR3 in amino acids: CASSQDRLFYEQYF. The DNA for the CDR3 is TGTGCCAGCAGCCAAGACAGGTTATTCTACGAGCAGTACTTC.